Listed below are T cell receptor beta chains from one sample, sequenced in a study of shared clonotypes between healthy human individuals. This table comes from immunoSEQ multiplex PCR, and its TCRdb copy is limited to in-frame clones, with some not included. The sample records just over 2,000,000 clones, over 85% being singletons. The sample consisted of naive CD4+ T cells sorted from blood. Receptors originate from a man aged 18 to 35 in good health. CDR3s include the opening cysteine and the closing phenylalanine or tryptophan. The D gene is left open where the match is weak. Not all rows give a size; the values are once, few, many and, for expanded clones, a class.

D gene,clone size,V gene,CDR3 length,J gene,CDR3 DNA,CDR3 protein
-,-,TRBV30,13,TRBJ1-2,TGTGCCTGGACCCGACAGCCTATACAGCTCTACACCTTC,CAWTRQPIQLYTF
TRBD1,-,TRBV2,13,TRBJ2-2,TGTGCCAGCAGGGACAGGGACGTCGGGGAGCTGTTTTTT,CASRDRDVGELFF
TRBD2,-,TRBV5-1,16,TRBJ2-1,TGCGCCAGCAGCCCGATAGCGGGGTCCACCTACAATGAGCAGTTCTTC,CASSPIAGSTYNEQFF
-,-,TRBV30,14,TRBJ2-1,TGTGCCTGGATCCCCAAAGGGAGGAGCAATGAGCAGTTCTTC,CAWIPKGRSNEQFF
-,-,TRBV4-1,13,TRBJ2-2,TGCGCCAGCAGCCAAGTAGGGGGCGGGGAGCTGTTTTTT,CASSQVGGGELFF
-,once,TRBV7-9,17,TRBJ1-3,TGTGCCAGCAGCCCCCCAAACACCTTCTCCTCTGGAAACACCATATATTTT,CASSPPNTFSSGNTIYF
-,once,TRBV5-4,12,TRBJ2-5,TGTGCCAGCAGCTTCTACGAGGAGACCCAGTACTTC,CASSFYEETQYF
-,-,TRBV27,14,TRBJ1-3,TGTGCCAGCAAGGACAGCGCTGGGGGAAACACCATATATTTT,CASKDSAGGNTIYF
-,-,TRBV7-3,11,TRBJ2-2,TGTGCCAGCAGGGGAACCGGGGAGCTGTTTTTT,CASRGTGELFF
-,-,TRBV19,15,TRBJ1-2,TGTGCCAGTAGGCATGCGGACAGACGCATGTATGGCTACACCTTC,CASRHADRRMYGYTF
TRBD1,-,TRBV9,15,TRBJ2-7,TGTGCCAGCAGCGTAGGCGACAGGGGGCACTACGAGCAGTACTTC,CASSVGDRGHYEQYF
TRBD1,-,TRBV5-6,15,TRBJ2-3,TGTGCCAGCAGCGACGGGACAGGGGGTACAGATACGCAGTATTTT,CASSDGTGGTDTQYF
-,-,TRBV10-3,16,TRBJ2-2,TGTGCCATCAGTGAGGATGCGTGGGGTTTGGGCGGGGAGCTGTTTTTT,CAISEDAWGLGGELFF
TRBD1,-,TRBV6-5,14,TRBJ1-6,TGTGCCAGCAGGGCCGGGACAGGGATCCCACCCCTCCACTTT,CASRAGTGIPPLHF
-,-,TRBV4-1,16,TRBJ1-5,TGCGCCAGCAGCCAAGGGGCATCGTATAGCAATCAGCCCCAGCATTTT,CASSQGASYSNQPQHF
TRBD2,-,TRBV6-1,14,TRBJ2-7,TGTGCCAGCAGTAAGGGACTAGCGTTGAACGAGCAGTACTTC,CASSKGLALNEQYF
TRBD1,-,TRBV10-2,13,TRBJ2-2,TGCGCCTGCGTCACAGGGGGCCCCGGGGAGCTGTTTTTT,CACVTGGPGELFF
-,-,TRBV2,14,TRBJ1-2,TGTGCCAGCAGTGGACAATTCGCTAACTATGGCTACACCTTC,CASSGQFANYGYTF
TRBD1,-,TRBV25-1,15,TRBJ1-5,TGTGCCAGCAGTGACCGTACAGGGGGAGATCAGCCCCAGCATTTT,CASSDRTGGDQPQHF
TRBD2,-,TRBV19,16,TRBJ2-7,TGTGCCAGTAGTATAGATCTCAGCGGGGATTCCTACGAGCAGTACTTC,CASSIDLSGDSYEQYF
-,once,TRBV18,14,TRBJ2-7,TGTGCCAGCTCACCCGGAACAGGCGGGTACGAGCAGTACTTC,CASSPGTGGYEQYF
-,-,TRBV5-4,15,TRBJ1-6,TGTGCCAGCAGCTCAGGTTCGACAGCAAATTCACCCCTCCACTTT,CASSSGSTANSPLHF
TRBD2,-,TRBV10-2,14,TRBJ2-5,TGCGCCAGCAGTTTAGCGGGACGCCAAGAGACCCAGTACTTC,CASSLAGRQETQYF
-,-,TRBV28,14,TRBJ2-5,TGTGCCAGCAGTTTACCCCTAACTGGGGAGACCCAGTACTTC,CASSLPLTGETQYF
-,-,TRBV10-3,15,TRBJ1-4,TGTGCCATCAGTGATTCGACAGCAACTAATGAAAAACTGTTTTTT,CAISDSTATNEKLFF
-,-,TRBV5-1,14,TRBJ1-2,TGCGCCAGCAGCTTAGGCCACAGTGGCCGATTCTACACCTTC,CASSLGHSGRFYTF
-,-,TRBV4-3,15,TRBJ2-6,TGCGCCAGCAGCCAGGGGCACGGGGGGGCCAACGTCCTGACTTTC,CASSQGHGGANVLTF
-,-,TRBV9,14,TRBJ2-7,TGTGCCAGCAGCGTAGATTACGGAGCCTACGAGCAGTACTTC,CASSVDYGAYEQYF
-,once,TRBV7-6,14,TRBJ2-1,TGTGCCAGCAGCTTAGACAGGATCTACAATGAGCAGTTCTTC,CASSLDRIYNEQFF
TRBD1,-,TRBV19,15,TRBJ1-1,TGTGCCAGTAGATGGACAGGGGGCTTGAACACTGAAGCTTTCTTT,CASRWTGGLNTEAFF